This T cell receptor beta chain was recorded in a study of shared clonotypes between healthy human individuals. Study context: Donors had three CD4 naive, three CD4 memory, two CD8 naive and one CD8 memory plate apiece. Overall study results and limits: Among the subsets, naive ones generally showed larger estimated richness than memory ones. It was expected that sequencing depth would affect clonotype sharing among donors.

For each subset, genomic DNA was distributed in equal portions over several immunoSEQ plates. The assay was immunoSEQ multiplex PCR, and TCRdb's table has in-frame clones only and misses some. The data contain under 2.5 million clones, around 92% of them singletons. V shed 3 bases and J shed 3 bases, with 6 bases lying between them. This CDR3 has 13 residues. Germline values: CDR1 LGHNA, CDR2 YNFKEQ. Comment on this clone: Its antigen remains unidentified.

The TCR sequence derives from a man between 18 and 35 years old in good health. Some clones in this sample may be carry-over from other donors' samples. The J gene is TRBJ1-3, the V gene TRBV4-2; D not resolved. Sequencing input: naive CD4+ T cells from PBMCs. Subset noted: CD45RA+ positively selected. The CDR3 nucleotides read TGTGCCAGCAGCCAGGCCTTTGGAAACACCATATATTTT. Translated: CASSQAFGNTIYF.